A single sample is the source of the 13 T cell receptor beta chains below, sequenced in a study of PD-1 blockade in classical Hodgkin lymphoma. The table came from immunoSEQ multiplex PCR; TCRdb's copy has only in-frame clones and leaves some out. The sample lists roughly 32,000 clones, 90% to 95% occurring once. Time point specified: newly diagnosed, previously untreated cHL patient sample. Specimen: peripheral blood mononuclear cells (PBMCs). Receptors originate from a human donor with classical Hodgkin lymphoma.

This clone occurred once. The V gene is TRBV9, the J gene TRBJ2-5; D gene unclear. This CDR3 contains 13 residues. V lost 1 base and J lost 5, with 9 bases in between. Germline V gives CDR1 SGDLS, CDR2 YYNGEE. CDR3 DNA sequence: TGTGCCAGCAGCGTAAACGCCGGTGAGACCCAGTACTTC. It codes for CASSVNAGETQYF.

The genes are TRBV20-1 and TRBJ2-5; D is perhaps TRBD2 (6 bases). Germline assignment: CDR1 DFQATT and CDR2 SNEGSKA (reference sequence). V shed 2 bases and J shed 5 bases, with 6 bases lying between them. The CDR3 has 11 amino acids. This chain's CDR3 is CSARRGETQYF. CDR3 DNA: TGCAGTGCTAGACGGGGGGAGACCCAGTACTTC.

The CDR3 DNA sequence: TGTGCCAGTAGTAAGGGAGGGAGTGAAAAACTGTTTTTT. It codes for CASSKGGSEKLFF. The chain recombines TRBV19 with TRBJ1-4; unclear D gene. Trimming removed 4 bases from V and 7 bases from J, with 10 bases in between. Germline values: CDR1 LNHDA, CDR2 SQIVND (reference sequence). The length of the CDR3 is 13 residues.

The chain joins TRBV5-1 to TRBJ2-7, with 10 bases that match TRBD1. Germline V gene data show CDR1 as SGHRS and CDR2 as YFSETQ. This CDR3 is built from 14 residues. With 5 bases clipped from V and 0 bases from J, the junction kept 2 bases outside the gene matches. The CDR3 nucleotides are TGCGCCAGCAGATGGACAGGGGGCTCCTACGAGCAGTACTTC. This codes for CASRWTGGSYEQYF.

CDR3 nucleotide sequence: TGTGCCAGCAGCTTAGTTCCGGCTTACTATGGCTACACCTTC. It encodes CASSLVPAYYGYTF. V and J are TRBV7-9 and TRBJ1-2; D uncertain. The CDR3 contains 14 residues. CDR1 and CDR2 (germline): SEHNR, FQNEAQ (reference sequence). V was cut by 1 base and J by 3 bases, with 9 bases left in between.

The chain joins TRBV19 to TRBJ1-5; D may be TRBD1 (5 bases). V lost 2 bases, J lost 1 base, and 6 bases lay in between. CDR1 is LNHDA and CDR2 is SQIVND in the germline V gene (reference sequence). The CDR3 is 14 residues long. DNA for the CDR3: TGTGCCAGTAGTATAAGGGACAGCAATCAGCCCCAGCATTTT. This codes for CASSIRDSNQPQHF.

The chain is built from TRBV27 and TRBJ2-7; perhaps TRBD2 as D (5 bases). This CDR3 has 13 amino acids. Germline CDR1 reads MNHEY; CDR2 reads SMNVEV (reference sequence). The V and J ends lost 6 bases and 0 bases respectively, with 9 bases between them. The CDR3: CASRTRDSYEQYF. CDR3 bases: TGTGCCAGCAGAACACGGGACTCCTACGAGCAGTACTTC.

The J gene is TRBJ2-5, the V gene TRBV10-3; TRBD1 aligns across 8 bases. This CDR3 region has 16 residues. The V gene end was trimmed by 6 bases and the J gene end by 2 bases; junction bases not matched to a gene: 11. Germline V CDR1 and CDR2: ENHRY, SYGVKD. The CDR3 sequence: CAISASSRQGQETQYF. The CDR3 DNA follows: TGTGCCATCAGCGCATCCTCCAGACAGGGGCAAGAGACCCAGTACTTC.

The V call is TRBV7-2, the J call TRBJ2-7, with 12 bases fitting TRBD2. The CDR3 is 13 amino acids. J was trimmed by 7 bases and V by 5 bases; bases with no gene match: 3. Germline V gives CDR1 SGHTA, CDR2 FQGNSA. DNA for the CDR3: TGTGCCAGCAGCCCGGGACTAGCGGGTGAGCAGTACTTC. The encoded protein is CASSPGLAGEQYF.

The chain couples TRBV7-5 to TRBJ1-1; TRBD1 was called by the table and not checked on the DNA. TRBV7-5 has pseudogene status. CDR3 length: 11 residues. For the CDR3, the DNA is TGTGTCAGATCTGGGCCAGGGGAGGCTTTCTTT. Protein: CVRSGPGEAFF.

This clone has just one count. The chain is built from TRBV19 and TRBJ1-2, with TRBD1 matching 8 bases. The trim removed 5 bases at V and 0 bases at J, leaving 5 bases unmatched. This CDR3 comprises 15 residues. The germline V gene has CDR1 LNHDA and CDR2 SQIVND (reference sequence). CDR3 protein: CASSFRDRPNYGYTF. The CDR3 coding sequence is TGTGCCAGTAGTTTCCGGGACAGGCCTAACTATGGCTACACCTTC.

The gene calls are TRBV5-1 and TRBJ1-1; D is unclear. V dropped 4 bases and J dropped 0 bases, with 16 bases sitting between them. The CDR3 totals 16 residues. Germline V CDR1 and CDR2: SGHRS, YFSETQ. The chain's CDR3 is CASSLKVGQLNTEAFF. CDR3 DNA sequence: TGCGCCAGCAGCCTTAAGGTCGGGCAGCTGAACACTGAAGCTTTCTTT.

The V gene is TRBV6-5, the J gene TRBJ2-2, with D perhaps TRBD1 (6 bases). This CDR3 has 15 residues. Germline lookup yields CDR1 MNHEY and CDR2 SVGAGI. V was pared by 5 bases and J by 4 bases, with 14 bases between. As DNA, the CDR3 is TGTGCCAGCAGTACGACCGGGACAACCACCGGGGAGCTGTTTTTT. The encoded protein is CASSTTGTTTGELFF.